This passage covers 5 T cell receptor beta chains from one sample sequenced in a study of shared T cell receptors in the human thymus. Sequencing used immunoSEQ multiplex PCR; TCRdb keeps in-frame clones, though not all of them. The table records hundreds of thousands of clones, approximately 87% of them present only once. The same sample was also studied in work on human thymus T cells.

Input material: thymocytes. The source of these receptors is a boy younger than two with a congenital heart defect.

The V call is TRBV9, the J call TRBJ2-2; 8 bases map to TRBD2. The CDR3 consists of 16 residues. The J segment lost 6 bases and the V segment lost 0 bases, leaving 7 bases of the junction unmatched. Germline V lookup: CDR1 SGDLS, CDR2 YYNGEE. The CDR3 region is CASSVGEREWAGELFF. Here the CDR3 DNA reads TGTGCCAGCAGCGTAGGGGAGCGGGAGTGGGCCGGGGAGCTGTTTTTT.

The chain has TRBV15 and TRBJ1-2, with D tentatively TRBD1 (5 bases). The CDR3 has 24 amino acids. Trimming cost V 1 base and J 2 bases, with 38 bases left between them. CDR1 and CDR2 (germline): LNHNV, YYDKDF (reference sequence). The CDR3 nucleotides are TGTGCCACCAGCAGAGGGGGGGACGGAGTCATCACCCTCCACCCCTTTAGTCTGAACTATGGCTACACCTTC. Protein product: CATSRGGDGVITLHPFSLNYGYTF.

The chain has TRBV2 and TRBJ2-7; 11 positions match TRBD2. Germline CDR1 and CDR2: SNHLY and FYNNEI. V lost 5 bases, J lost 8 bases, and 17 bases stayed unmatched. The CDR3 is 17 amino acids. The CDR3 loop reads CASSPQALAGDLPKQYF. CDR3 nucleotides: TGTGCCAGCAGTCCCCAAGCACTAGCGGGAGACCTCCCCAAGCAGTACTTC.

The chain uses TRBV7-3 and TRBJ2-5; 9 bases are a match to TRBD1. The CDR3 extends over 14 amino acids. Germline V gives CDR1 SGHTA, CDR2 FQGTGA. J was trimmed by 1 base and V by 4 bases; bases with no gene match: 1. This CDR3 is CASSWGQGQETQYF. CDR3 DNA sequence: TGTGCCAGCAGCTGGGGACAGGGCCAAGAGACCCAGTACTTC.

This clone was recorded once. Germline is not matched at one junction end, which may reflect a read error. This chain connects TRBV30 to TRBJ1-5; 7 bases are shared with TRBD1. The CDR3 spans 17 residues. CDR1 is GTSNPN, CDR2 SVGIG, per germline (reference sequence). The CDR3 DNA reads as TGTGCCCGGAGTGTGGGGACAGAGAGTTATAGCAATCAGCCCCAGCATTTT. Its translation is CARSVGTESYSNQPQHF.